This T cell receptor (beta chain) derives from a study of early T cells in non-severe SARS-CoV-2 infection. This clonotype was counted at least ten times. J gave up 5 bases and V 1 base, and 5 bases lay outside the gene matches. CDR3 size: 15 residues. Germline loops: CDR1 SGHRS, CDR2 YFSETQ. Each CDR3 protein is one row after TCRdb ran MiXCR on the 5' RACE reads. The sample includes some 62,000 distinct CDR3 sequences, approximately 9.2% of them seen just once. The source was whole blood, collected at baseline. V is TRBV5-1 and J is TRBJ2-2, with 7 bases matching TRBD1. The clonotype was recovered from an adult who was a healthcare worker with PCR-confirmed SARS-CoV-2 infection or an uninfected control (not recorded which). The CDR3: CASSLTGVGTGELFF. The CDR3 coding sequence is TGCGCCAGCAGCTTGACAGGGGTCGGAACCGGGGAGCTGTTTTTT.